A selection of T cell receptor beta chains follows, all from one sample in a study of T cells in localized non-small cell lung cancer. The method was immunoSEQ multiplex PCR; TCRdb's version includes in-frame clones alone and lacks a portion of them. The sample comprises tens of thousands of clones, around four fifths of which are singletons, and roughly two fifths rests with the top ten. The sample was peripheral blood, taken before any cancer treatment. The receptors shown here come from a male donor aged 60 or over with stage II squamous cell lung carcinoma. CDR3s include the opening cysteine and the closing phenylalanine or tryptophan. The D gene is left open where the match is weak. Part of the rows lack a size; the others show once, few, many or a class for expanded clones.

size	length	V	J	D	DNA	CDR3
.	15	TRBV27	TRBJ2-3	.	TGTGCCAGCAGTTATAGAAGCGGAAGCACAGATACGCAGTATTTT	CASSYRSGSTDTQYF
.	19	TRBV19	TRBJ1-5	.	TGTGCCAGTAGTGTCCTGAGACGACCGGAATTGGGAGGGAATCAGCCCCAGCATTTT	CASSVLRRPELGGNQPQHF
.	17	TRBV19	TRBJ1-5	.	TGTGCCAGTAGCGAAACAGGGTTTACCCTGAGCAATCAGCCCCAGCATTTT	CASSETGFTLSNQPQHF
.	13	TRBV6-5	TRBJ1-2	.	TGTGCCAGCAGTTACAAAGGGGCCGCGGGCTACACCTTC	CASSYKGAAGYTF
.	16	TRBV4-3	TRBJ1-3	TRBD1	TGCGCCAGCAGCCCAGGGGGGGTGAGCTCTGGAAACACCATATATTTT	CASSPGGVSSGNTIYF
.	16	TRBV7-2	TRBJ1-2	.	TGTGCCAGCAGCTTAGGGGCAGGGAGTGCGACGGCTGGCTACACCTTC	CASSLGAGSATAGYTF
.	20	TRBV7-8	TRBJ2-6	.	TGTGCCAGCAGCTTAGGGACTTTCGGGCCTTTTTCCTCTGGGGCCAACGTCCTGACTTTC	CASSLGTFGPFSSGANVLTF
.	13	TRBV19	TRBJ1-2	.	TGTGCCAGCCAACCGGCATTGAACTATGGCTACACCTTC	CASQPALNYGYTF
.	13	TRBV5-4	TRBJ1-3	.	TGTGCCAGCAGCACCTGGAGAGGAAACACCATATATTTT	CASSTWRGNTIYF
.	16	TRBV5-8	TRBJ2-7	.	TGTGCCAGCAGCTCAGAGAGACGGGAAGGGACCTACGAGCAGTACTTC	CASSSERREGTYEQYF
.	12	TRBV5-4	TRBJ2-1	.	TGTGCCAGCAGCCCGGATTACAATGAGCAGTTCTTC	CASSPDYNEQFF
.	14	TRBV5-1	TRBJ2-7	.	TGCGCCAGCAGCTTGGGGGACAAACTCTCCGAGCAGTACTTC	CASSLGDKLSEQYF
.	15	TRBV6-6	TRBJ2-3	.	TGTGCCAGCATGCTGTCCGAATCCTACGGGGATACGCAGTATTTT	CASMLSESYGDTQYF
once	12	TRBV4-1	TRBJ2-2	.	TGCGCCAGCAGCAAGGCCACCGGGGAGCTGTTTTTT	CASSKATGELFF
.	13	TRBV6-6	TRBJ2-5	TRBD1	TGTGCCAGCAGCAGGACAGGCAAAGAGACCCAGTACTTC	CASSRTGKETQYF
.	17	TRBV5-1	TRBJ2-1	TRBD2	TGCGCCAGCAGCCCGACCTCTAGCGGGGGATCCTACAATGAGCAGTTCTTC	CASSPTSSGGSYNEQFF
.	15	TRBV11-2	TRBJ2-2	TRBD2	TGTGCCAGCAGCTTACGGGGGGGCCACGCCGGGGAGCTGTTTTTT	CASSLRGGHAGELFF
once	15	TRBV5-4	TRBJ1-2	.	TGTGCCAGCAGCGACCCCCCGGGGGGGAACTATGGCTACACCTTC	CASSDPPGGNYGYTF
.	14	TRBV5-6	TRBJ2-4	.	TGTGCCAGCAGCCAATTGACGGGCGGAGGCATTCAGTACTTC	CASSQLTGGGIQYF
medium-sized	17	TRBV5-1	TRBJ2-7	TRBD1	TGCGCCAGCAGCTTGGATTCGGGGACAGGCTTTAACTACGAGCAGTACTTC	CASSLDSGTGFNYEQYF
few	15	TRBV5-4	TRBJ1-2	.	TGTGCCAGCAGCCACCGACAGGTAGCTAACTATGGCTACACCTTC	CASSHRQVANYGYTF
.	17	TRBV28	TRBJ2-6	.	TGTGCCAGCAGGACCCGCCAAACCAGCTCTGGGGCCAACGTCCTGACTTTC	CASRTRQTSSGANVLTF
.	12	TRBV29-1	TRBJ1-5	.	TGCAGCGTTCGTGATAGCAATCAGCCCCAGCATTTT	CSVRDSNQPQHF
.	11	TRBV29-1	TRBJ2-3	.	TGCAGCGTTGACCCTGCAGATACGCAGTATTTT	CSVDPADTQYF
.	15	TRBV6-1	TRBJ1-6	TRBD1	TGTGCCAGCAGTGAAGCAAGACAGGGAAATCCACCCCTCCACTTT	CASSEARQGNPPLHF
.	14	TRBV6-5	TRBJ2-1	.	TGTGCCAGCAGTTACCGGGATTTCCGACGAGAGCAGTTCTTC	CASSYRDFRREQFF
.	16	TRBV18	TRBJ1-4	TRBD1	TGTGCCAGCTCACCAGGACAGGCCCCAACTAATGAAAAACTGTTTTTT	CASSPGQAPTNEKLFF
few	14	TRBV7-2	TRBJ2-7	.	TGTGCCAGCAGCCCCCCGGGACTTTCCTACGAGCAGTACTTC	CASSPPGLSYEQYF
.	15	TRBV25-1	TRBJ2-1	TRBD1	TGTGCCAGCAGTCCGCCGGGACAGGGAGGCAATGAGCAGTTCTTC	CASSPPGQGGNEQFF
.	13	TRBV6-5	TRBJ2-3	.	TGTGCCAGCAGTTCCGGGGCGAAGGATACGCAGTATTTT	CASSSGAKDTQYF
.	15	TRBV11-2	TRBJ2-7	TRBD2	TGTGCCAGCAGCTTAGGAAGGATTAGCGGGGGAGAGCAGTACTTC	CASSLGRISGGEQYF
once	15	TRBV6-1	TRBJ1-5	TRBD1	TGTGCCAGCAGTAAAGACAGGGCCAACAATCAGCCCCAGCATTTT	CASSKDRANNQPQHF
.	14	TRBV30	TRBJ1-3	.	TGTGCCTGGAGTGCCGGAGCGATAGGAAACACCATATATTTT	CAWSAGAIGNTIYF
few	15	TRBV10-3	TRBJ2-7	TRBD2	TGTGCCATCAGTGCGGGGACTAGCGGAAATGGTGAGCAGTACTTC	CAISAGTSGNGEQYF
few	16	TRBV9	TRBJ2-1	.	TGTGCCAGCAGCGTAGATGACAGGTGGCGTGGCAATGAGCAGTTCTTC	CASSVDDRWRGNEQFF
.	16	TRBV19	TRBJ1-5	.	TGTGCCAGTAGTATAGGAGGCAGGGGCCCCAATCAGCCCCAGCATTTT	CASSIGGRGPNQPQHF
.	18	TRBV11-2	TRBJ2-2	TRBD1	TGTGCCAGCAGGCAAGACAGGGGATTTAGTTATCCCCCCGGGGAGCTGTTTTTT	CASRQDRGFSYPPGELFF
.	16	TRBV21-1	TRBJ2-1	.	TGTGCCAGCAGCAATGGACTAGCGGGAGCTCGTGCAGAGCAGTTCTTC	CASSNGLAGARAEQFF
.	12	TRBV7-3	TRBJ2-2	.	TGTGCCAGCAGCCTACAGACCGGGGAGCTGTTTTTT	CASSLQTGELFF
.	14	TRBV7-3	TRBJ2-2	.	TGTGCCAGCAGCCCTCGGAGGGAGACCGGGGAGCTGTTTTTT	CASSPRRETGELFF
.	16	TRBV7-9	TRBJ2-3	TRBD2	TGTGCCAGCAGCGCCCCGGGACTAGCGGGATTGGATACGCAGTATTTT	CASSAPGLAGLDTQYF
once	15	TRBV11-3	TRBJ2-7	TRBD1	TGTGCCAGCAGCTTAGCATTCGGACAGGGGGTCATGGGTTACTTC	CASSLAFGQGVMGYF
.	14	TRBV7-8	TRBJ2-7	.	TGTGCCAGCAGACAACAGACGGCCTCCTACGAGCAGTACTTC	CASRQQTASYEQYF
.	14	TRBV27	TRBJ2-5	.	TGTGCCAGCAGTCCCCTTGAGGGCTCAGAGACCCAGTACTTC	CASSPLEGSETQYF